Following are 25 T cell receptor beta chains from one sample sequenced in a study of beta chain features in type 1 diabetes. All of the isolated RNA was reverse transcribed, so expressed TCRB transcripts were sequenced. Assay used: immunoSEQ multiplex PCR; TCRdb lists only in-frame clones, some missing. The sample lists fewer than 350,000 clones; 8% were seen once. The sample consisted of central memory CD4+ T cells from blood. The receptors come from a woman aged 18-30 years in good health.

The chain employs TRBV4-1 and TRBJ2-3, with a weak D call TRBD2 (5 bases). The V end was cut by 1 base, the J end by 0 bases, with 8 bases between. The CDR3 covers 15 residues. Germline-derived CDR1 and CDR2 are MGHRA and YSYEKL. In nucleotides, the CDR3 is TGCGCCAGCAGCCAAGGTCGGGGAAGCACAGATACGCAGTATTTT. Amino acids: CASSQGRGSTDTQYF.

This clone came up many times. The gene calls are TRBV9 and TRBJ2-3; 13 bases map to TRBD2. Germline trimming cut 3 bases from V and 4 bases from J; bases unmatched to any gene: 2. The CDR3 is 15 residues long. The germline gives CDR1 SGDLS, CDR2 YYNGEE. The CDR3 spells CASSGTSGGADTQYF. In DNA, the CDR3 is TGTGCCAGCAGCGGAACTAGCGGGGGGGCAGATACGCAGTATTTT.

This clone was picked up a small number of times. The gene calls are TRBV15 and TRBJ1-5, with TRBD1 as a possible D gene (5 bases). Trimming cost V 0 bases and J 4 bases, with 13 bases left between them. This CDR3 contains 16 residues. Germline V lookup: CDR1 LNHNV, CDR2 YYDKDF (reference sequence). This CDR3 is CATSRDGWAGNQPQHF. CDR3 nucleotide sequence: TGTGCCACCAGCAGAGATGGTTGGGCAGGGAATCAGCCCCAGCATTTT. Full variable domain (rest looked up from reference TRBV15 and TRBJ1-5): DAMVIQNPRYQVTQFGKPVTLSCSQTLNHNVMYWYQQKSSQAPKLLFHYYDKDFNNEADTPDNFQSRRPNTSFCFLDIRSPGLGDTAMYLCATSRDGWAGNQPQHFGDGTRLSIL.

Points on this clone: Sequence at one end of the junction differs from germline and may be a read error. The chain combines TRBV7-7 with TRBJ2-3; 7 nucleotides line up with TRBD2. The V gene's germline CDR1 is SSHAT and CDR2 FNYEAQ (reference sequence). The CDR3 totals 14 residues. The CDR3 nucleotides read TGTGCTAGCAGCGAGAGCGGGACTGGTGATACGCAGTATTTT. It encodes CASSESGTGDTQYF.

A few counts support this clone. The chain couples TRBV6-6 to TRBJ2-1; the D gene is possibly TRBD2 (5 bases). The CDR3 consists of 15 residues. Germline loops: CDR1 MNHNY, CDR2 SVGAGI (reference sequence). The V and J ends lost 7 bases and 1 base respectively, with 14 bases between them. The CDR3 DNA reads as TGTGCCAGCATCAACGGGAAGAGGTCCTACAATGAGCAGTTCTTC. Its translation: CASINGKRSYNEQFF.

This clone showed up just once. V and J are TRBV5-1 and TRBJ1-1; unclear D gene. The V end lost 3 bases, the J end lost 2 bases, and 8 bases lay between the germline ends. This CDR3 has 13 amino acids. Germline CDR1 and CDR2: SGHRS and YFSETQ. Written as DNA, the CDR3 is TGCGCCAGCAGCTGGACTTACAACACTGAAGCTTTCTTT. Its protein is CASSWTYNTEAFF.

The gene calls are TRBV7-9 and TRBJ1-5, with 7 bases identical to TRBD1. The CDR3 runs 14 residues. The V segment lost 6 bases and the J segment 6 bases; nucleotides outside the gene matches: 8. From germline, CDR1 is SEHNR and CDR2 FQNEAQ (reference sequence). The CDR3 DNA is TGTGCCAGCAGGCCTACAGGGGATAGTCAGCCCCAGCATTTT. It codes for CASRPTGDSQPQHF. The full variable domain, rest sourced from reference TRBV7-9 and TRBJ1-5, is DTGVSQNPRHKITKRGQNVTFRCDPISEHNRLYWYRQTLGQGPEFLTYFQNEAQLEKSRLLSDRFSAERPKGSFSTLEIQRTEQGDSAMYLCASRPTGDSQPQHFGDGTRLSIL.

The gene calls are TRBV5-1 and TRBJ2-3; TRBD2 matches at 13 bases. The ends lost 2 bases at V and 4 bases at J; junction bases unmatched: 1. The germline gives CDR1 SGHRS, CDR2 YFSETQ. The CDR3 is made up of 15 amino acids. CDR3 nucleotides: TGCGCCAGCAGCTTCACTAGCGGGGGGGCAGATACGCAGTATTTT. Translating gives CASSFTSGGADTQYF. Filled out from reference TRBV5-1 and TRBJ2-3, the complete variable domain reads KAGVTQTPRYLIKTRGQQVTLSCSPISGHRSVSWYQQTPGQGLQFLFEYFSETQRNKGNFPGRFSGRQFSNSRSEMNVSTLELGDSALYLCASSFTSGGADTQYFGPGTRLTVL.

This clone was counted many times. Distinct nucleotide sequences in the sample also encode this CDR3. The V call is TRBV7-2, the J call TRBJ2-1; D not resolved. In germline, CDR1 is SGHTA, CDR2 FQGNSA. This CDR3 spans 12 amino acids. V dropped 3 bases and J dropped 4 bases, with 4 bases sitting between them. CDR3 in DNA: TGTGCCAGCAGCTTCCGTTACAATGAGCAGTTCTTC. Its translation is CASSFRYNEQFF.

Only a few counts were recorded for this clone. The rearrangement joins TRBV15 to TRBJ2-5; D is uncertain. Germline assignment: CDR1 LNHNV and CDR2 YYDKDF (reference sequence). The CDR3 extends over 12 amino acids. The V end lost 5 bases, the J end lost 6 bases, and 10 bases lay between the germline ends. CDR3 loop: CATSGQRKTQYF. CDR3 nucleotides: TGTGCCACCAGCGGCCAACGTAAGACCCAGTACTTC.

A remark on this clone: The junction does not match germline at one end; this may be a read error. The chain couples TRBV5-1 to TRBJ1-5; no reliable D call. The CDR3 extends over 14 amino acids. Germline values: CDR1 SGHRS, CDR2 YFSETQ. CDR3 region: CASSFFGSNQPQHF. The DNA for the CDR3 is TGTGCCAGCAGCTTCTTCGGTAGCAATCAGCCCCAGCATTTT.

This clone has only a few counts. The chain uses TRBV6-6 and TRBJ1-6; 7 nucleotides line up with TRBD1. Germline-derived CDR1 and CDR2 are MNHNY and SVGAGI (reference sequence). The V and J ends lost 7 bases and 9 bases, in that order; junction bases with no gene match: 12. This CDR3 comprises 15 residues. The CDR3 region is CASTNGQVNGSPLHF. The CDR3, as DNA: TGTGCCAGCACCAACGGACAGGTTAATGGTTCACCCCTCCACTTT.

A few counts support this clone. The J gene is TRBJ1-6, the V gene TRBV27; no definite D call. The CDR3 sequence is 13 residues long. The germline V gene encodes CDR1 MNHEY and CDR2 SMNVEV (reference sequence). V lost 5 bases and J lost 11, with 13 bases in between. CDR3 loop: CASSLEVVTPLHF. The CDR3 nucleotides are TGTGCCAGCAGTCTAGAGGTTGTGACACCCCTCCACTTT.

This clone has only a few counts. The genes are TRBV5-1 and TRBJ1-2; D gene ambiguous. V was pared by 0 bases and J by 8 bases, with 17 bases between. The CDR3 runs to 15 residues. The germline V gene encodes CDR1 SGHRS and CDR2 YFSETQ. This CDR3 is CASSLGLGKSKGYTF. For the CDR3, the DNA is TGCGCCAGCAGCTTGGGGTTGGGCAAATCAAAGGGCTACACCTTC. Using reference TRBV5-1 and TRBJ1-2 for the parts outside the CDR3, the full variable domain is KAGVTQTPRYLIKTRGQQVTLSCSPISGHRSVSWYQQTPGQGLQFLFEYFSETQRNKGNFPGRFSGRQFSNSRSEMNVSTLELGDSALYLCASSLGLGKSKGYTFGSGTRLTVV.

This clone appeared many times. The rearrangement uses TRBV7-2 and TRBJ2-3; D remains ambiguous. Trimming removed 0 bases at V and 2 bases at J, with 12 bases between. Germline V lookup: CDR1 SGHTA, CDR2 FQGNSA. This CDR3 region has 16 residues. The CDR3 nucleotides are TGTGCCAGCAGCTTAGCCTTGGGCCGGGTCACAGATACGCAGTATTTT. It specifies CASSLALGRVTDTQYF.

The genes are TRBV18 and TRBJ2-3; 7 bases line up with TRBD1. Germline CDR1 KGHSH, CDR2 LQKENI. V was clipped by 6 bases and J by 2 bases; unmatched bases: 11. CDR3 size: 16 residues. The CDR3 loop is CASSSTGARITDTQYF. The DNA for the CDR3 is TGTGCCAGCTCGAGCACAGGGGCGAGGATCACAGATACGCAGTATTTT.

This clone was seen a handful of times. As DNA, the CDR3 is TGTGCCAGCAGCTTTTTTCAGGGAGAGGGAACCGGGGAGCTGTTTTTT. It is translated as CASSFFQGEGTGELFF. This chain uses TRBV5-6 with TRBJ2-2, with D possibly being TRBD1 or TRBD2 (5 bases each). Germline loops: CDR1 SGHDT, CDR2 YYEEEE. V lost 2 bases to trimming and J lost 5 bases, with 16 bases between them. The CDR3 extends over 16 amino acids.

The chain employs TRBV7-9 and TRBJ1-6; TRBD1 matches at 9 bases. Unmatched junction bases numbered 8, after V lost 5 bases and J lost 6 bases. The germline CDR1 and CDR2 sequences are SEHNR and FQNEAQ (reference sequence). CDR3 length: 16 residues. The CDR3 nucleotides read TGTGCCAGCAGCCCCTTCGGACAGGGGACTAATTCACCCCTCCACTTT. Translating it yields CASSPFGQGTNSPLHF.

The chain links TRBV5-6 to TRBJ2-1, with TRBD2 identical over 8 bases. Germline CDR1 and CDR2: SGHDT and YYEEEE. This CDR3 is built from 17 residues. V was pared by 4 bases and J by 7 bases, with 16 bases of the junction left unmatched. This CDR3 reads CASSPEAQAGVLNEQFF. The CDR3, as DNA: TGTGCCAGCAGCCCGGAGGCGCAAGCGGGAGTGTTGAATGAGCAGTTCTTC.

This clone was seen a handful of times. The rearrangement uses TRBV7-2 and TRBJ2-1; TRBD2 might be the D (6 bases). The ends were cut back, 4 bases at V and 0 bases at J, with 19 bases in the middle. CDR3 length: 18 amino acids. Germline assignment: CDR1 SGHTA and CDR2 FQGNSA. The CDR3 DNA reads as TGTGCCAGCAGCTCAAAACCTTATAGCGGAGGCTCCTACAATGAGCAGTTCTTC. It codes for CASSSKPYSGGSYNEQFF.

This clone has just a few counts. In nucleotides, the CDR3 is TGTGCCAGCATCGAGGGACAGGGCTTTCAGCCCCAGCATTTT. It is translated as CASIEGQGFQPQHF. The chain recombines TRBV10-3 with TRBJ1-5; 9 nucleotides agree with TRBD1. This CDR3 region has 14 residues. J was trimmed by 6 bases and V by 10 bases; bases with no gene match: 10. The V gene's germline CDR1 is ENHRY and CDR2 SYGVKD.

At least ten counts were recorded for this clone. The CDR3 region has the DNA TGTGCCAGTACTACCGGGAGCTCTGGAAACACCATATATTTT. Translated, it gives CASTTGSSGNTIYF. The J gene is TRBJ1-3, the V gene TRBV19, with unresolved D. The CDR3 loop spans 14 amino acids. V dropped 7 bases and J dropped 0 bases, with 10 bases sitting between them. Germline assignment: CDR1 LNHDA and CDR2 SQIVND (reference sequence).

The V and J genes are TRBV7-7 and TRBJ2-5, with 10 bases fitting TRBD2. The V and J ends lost 5 bases and 2 bases, in that order; junction bases with no gene match: 11. The CDR3 spans 17 residues. Per the germline V gene, CDR1 is SSHAT and CDR2 is FNYEAQ (reference sequence). CDR3 nucleotides: TGTGCCAGCAGCCCGAGGAGGACTAGCGGTTTTCAAGAGACCCAGTACTTC. Translating gives CASSPRRTSGFQETQYF.

V usage is TRBV5-4 and J usage is TRBJ2-7; D is possibly TRBD2 (6 bases). V was pared by 2 bases and J by 3 bases, with 12 bases between. The CDR3 is 14 residues long. CDR1 SGHNT and CDR2 YYREEE come from the germline V gene (reference sequence). The CDR3 sequence: CASSFVGGDYEQYF. CDR3 nucleotides: TGTGCCAGCAGCTTCGTAGGCGGGGACTACGAGCAGTACTTC. The full variable domain, with the rest looked up from reference TRBV5-4 and TRBJ2-7, is ETGVTQSPTHLIKTRGQQVTLRCSSQSGHNTVSWYQQALGQGPQFIFQYYREEENGRGNFPPRFSGLQFPNYSSELNVNALELDDSALYLCASSFVGGDYEQYFGPGTRLTVT.

The sample holds a few counts of this clone. The chain couples TRBV28 to TRBJ2-5; TRBD2 agrees at 7 bases. Germline CDR1 MDHEN, CDR2 SYDVKM. After removal of 4 bases from V and 2 bases from J, the junction contained 4 bases not matched to a gene. The CDR3 is 14 amino acids. The CDR3: CASSYRTRQETQYF. The DNA for the CDR3 is TGTGCCAGCAGTTACCGGACTAGGCAAGAGACCCAGTACTTC.